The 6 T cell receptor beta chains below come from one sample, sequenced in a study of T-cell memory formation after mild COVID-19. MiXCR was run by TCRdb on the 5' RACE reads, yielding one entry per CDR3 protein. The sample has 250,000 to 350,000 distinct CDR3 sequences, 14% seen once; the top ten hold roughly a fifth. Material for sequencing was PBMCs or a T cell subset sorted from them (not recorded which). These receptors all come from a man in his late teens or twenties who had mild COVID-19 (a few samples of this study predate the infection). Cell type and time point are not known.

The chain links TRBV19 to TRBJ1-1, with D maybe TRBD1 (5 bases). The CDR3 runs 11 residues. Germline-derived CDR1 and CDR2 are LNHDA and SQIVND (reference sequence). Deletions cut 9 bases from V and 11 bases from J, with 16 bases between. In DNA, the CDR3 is TGTGCCAGCCGTTTGCGGGACGGGGCTTTCTTT. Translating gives CASRLRDGAFF.

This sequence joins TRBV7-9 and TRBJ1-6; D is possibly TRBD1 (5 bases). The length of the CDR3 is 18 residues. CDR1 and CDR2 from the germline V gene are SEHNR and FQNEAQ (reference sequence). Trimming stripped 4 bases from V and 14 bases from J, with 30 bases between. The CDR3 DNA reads TGTGCCAGCAGCTCGGCGAGGGGCGGGAGACTAGATCGAACATCCCTCCACTTT. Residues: CASSSARGGRLDRTSLHF. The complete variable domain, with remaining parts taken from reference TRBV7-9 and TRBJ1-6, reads DTGVSQNPRHKITKRGQNVTFRCDPISEHNRLYWYRQTLGQGPEFLTYFQNEAQLEKSRLLSDRFSAERPKGSFSTLEIQRTEQGDSAMYLCASSSARGGRLDRTSLHFGNGTRLTVT.

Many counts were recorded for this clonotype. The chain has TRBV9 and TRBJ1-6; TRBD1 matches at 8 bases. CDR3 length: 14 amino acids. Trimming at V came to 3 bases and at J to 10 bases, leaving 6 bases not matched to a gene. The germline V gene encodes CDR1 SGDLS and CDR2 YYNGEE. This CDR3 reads CASSDGQGDSPLHF. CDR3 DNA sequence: TGTGCCAGCAGCGACGGACAGGGTGACTCACCCCTCCACTTT.

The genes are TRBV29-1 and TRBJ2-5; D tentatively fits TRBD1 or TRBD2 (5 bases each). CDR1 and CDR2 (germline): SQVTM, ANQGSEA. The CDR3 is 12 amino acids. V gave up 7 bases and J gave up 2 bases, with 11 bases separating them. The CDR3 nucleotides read TGCAGCGCCGGGGACGGACAAGAGACCCAGTACTTC. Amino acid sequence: CSAGDGQETQYF.

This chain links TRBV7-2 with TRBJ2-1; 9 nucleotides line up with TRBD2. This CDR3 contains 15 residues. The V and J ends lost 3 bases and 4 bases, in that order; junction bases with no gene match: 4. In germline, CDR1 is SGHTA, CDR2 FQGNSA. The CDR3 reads CASSFSGGVYNEQFF. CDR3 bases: TGTGCCAGCAGCTTTAGCGGGGGTGTATACAATGAGCAGTTCTTC.

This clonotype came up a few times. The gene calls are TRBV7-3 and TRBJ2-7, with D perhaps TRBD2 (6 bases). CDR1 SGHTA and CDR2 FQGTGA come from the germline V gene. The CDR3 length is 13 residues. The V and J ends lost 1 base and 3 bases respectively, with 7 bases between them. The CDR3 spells CASSLMEGYEQYV. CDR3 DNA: TGTGCCAGCAGCTTAATGGAGGGCTACGAGCAGTACGTC.